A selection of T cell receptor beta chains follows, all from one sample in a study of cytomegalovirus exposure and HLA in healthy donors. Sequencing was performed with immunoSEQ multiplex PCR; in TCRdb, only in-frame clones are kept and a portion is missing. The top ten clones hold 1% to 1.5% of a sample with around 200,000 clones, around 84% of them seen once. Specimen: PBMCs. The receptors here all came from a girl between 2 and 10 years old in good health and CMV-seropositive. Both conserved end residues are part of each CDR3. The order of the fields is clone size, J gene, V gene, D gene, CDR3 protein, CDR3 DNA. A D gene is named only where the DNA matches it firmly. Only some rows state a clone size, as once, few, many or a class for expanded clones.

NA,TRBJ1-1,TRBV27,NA,CASSKPRTANTEAFF,TGTGCCAGCAGTAAACCCCGGACAGCAAACACTGAAGCTTTCTTT
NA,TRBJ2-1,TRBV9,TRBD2,CASSANLLAGYSNEQFF,TGTGCCAGCAGCGCCAATCTCCTAGCGGGATATAGCAATGAGCAGTTCTTC
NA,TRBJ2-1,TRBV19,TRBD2,CASSKRGERLAGENNEQFF,TGTGCCAGTAGTAAGCGAGGCGAAAGACTAGCGGGAGAGAACAATGAGCAGTTCTTC
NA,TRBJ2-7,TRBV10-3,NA,CAISEPQGTHEQYF,TGTGCCATCAGTGAACCCCAGGGGACCCACGAGCAGTACTTC
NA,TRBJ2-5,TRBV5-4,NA,CASRGTMQETQYF,TGTGCCAGCAGGGGGACAATGCAAGAGACCCAGTACTTC
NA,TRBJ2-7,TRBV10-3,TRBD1,CAISEWLDRDVPYEQYF,TGTGCCATCAGTGAGTGGCTAGACAGGGATGTCCCCTACGAGCAGTACTTC
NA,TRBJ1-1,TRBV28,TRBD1,CASSNPTGEGAFF,TGTGCCAGCAGTAACCCGACAGGGGAGGGAGCTTTCTTT
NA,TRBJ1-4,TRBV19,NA,CASSYRAFNEKLFF,TGTGCCAGTAGTTACAGGGCCTTTAATGAAAAACTGTTTTTT
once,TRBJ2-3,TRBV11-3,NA,CASEDPGGGTQYF,TGTGCCAGCGAGGATCCCGGGGGTGGTACGCAGTATTTT
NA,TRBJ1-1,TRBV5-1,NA,CASSRDGGDTEAFF,TGCGCCAGCAGCCGGGACGGGGGGGACACTGAAGCTTTCTTT
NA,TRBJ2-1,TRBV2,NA,CASREAGQTPTNEQFF,TGTGCCAGCAGGGAAGCGGGACAGACCCCAACGAATGAGCAGTTCTTC
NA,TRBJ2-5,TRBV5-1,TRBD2,CASRVGFLAARQETQYF,TGCGCCAGCAGGGTAGGGTTCCTAGCGGCCCGTCAAGAGACCCAGTACTTC
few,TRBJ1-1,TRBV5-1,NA,CASSFGGEDTEAFF,TGCGCCAGCAGCTTTGGAGGGGAGGACACTGAAGCTTTCTTT
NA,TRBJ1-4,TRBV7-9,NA,CASSTRAGGKLFF,TGTGCCAGCAGCACCAGGGCCGGGGGAAAACTGTTTTTT
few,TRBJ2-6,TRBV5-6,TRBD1,CASSLPGQRSGANVLTF,TGTGCCAGCAGCTTACCGGGACAGCGCTCTGGGGCCAACGTCCTGACTTTC
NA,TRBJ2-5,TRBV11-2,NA,CASSLGEVQETQYF,TGTGCCAGCAGCTTAGGGGAGGTCCAAGAGACCCAGTACTTC
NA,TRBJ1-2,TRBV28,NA,CASQILNYGYTF,TGTGCCAGCCAAATACTTAACTATGGCTACACCTTC
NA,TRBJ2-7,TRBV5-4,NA,CASSFGDSYLAYEQYF,TGTGCCAGCAGCTTTGGTGACAGTTACTTGGCCTACGAGCAGTACTTC
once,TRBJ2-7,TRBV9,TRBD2,CASSPRLAGGIYEQYF,TGTGCCAGCAGCCCCCGACTAGCGGGAGGGATCTACGAGCAGTACTTC
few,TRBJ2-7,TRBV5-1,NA,CASSLTGMNEQYF,TGCGCCAGCAGCTTGACAGGTATGAACGAGCAGTACTTC
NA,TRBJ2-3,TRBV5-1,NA,CASSLAGTDTQYF,TGCGCCAGCAGCTTGGCGGGGACAGATACGCAGTATTTT
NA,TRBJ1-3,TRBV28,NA,CASSSGRGYGNTIYF,TGTGCCAGCAGTTCCGGGAGGGGGTATGGAAACACCATATATTTT
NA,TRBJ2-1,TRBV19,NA,CASSPKRSINEQFF,TGTGCCAGTAGTCCCAAGCGGTCTATCAATGAGCAGTTCTTC
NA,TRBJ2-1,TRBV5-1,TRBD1,CASSQDPGQGYNEQFF,TGCGCCAGCAGCCAAGACCCGGGACAGGGTTACAATGAGCAGTTCTTC
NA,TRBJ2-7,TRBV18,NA,CASSLTGDSYEQYF,TGTGCCAGCTCACTGACAGGAGACTCCTACGAGCAGTACTTC
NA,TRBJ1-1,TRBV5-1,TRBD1,CASSETGVLGFF,TGCGCCAGCAGTGAGACAGGGGTTTTAGGTTTCTTT
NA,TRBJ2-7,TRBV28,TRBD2,CASRTGLAGDKLVYEQYF,TGTGCCAGCAGGACGGGACTAGCGGGAGATAAACTCGTGTACGAGCAGTACTTC
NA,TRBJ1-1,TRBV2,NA,CASSESRQDKAFF,TGTGCCAGCAGTGAATCCCGACAGGATAAAGCTTTCTTT
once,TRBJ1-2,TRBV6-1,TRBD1,CASSEQGGRGYTF,TGTGCCAGCAGTGAACAGGGGGGCCGCGGCTACACCTTC
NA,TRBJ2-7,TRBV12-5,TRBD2,CVSRGGRDEQYF,TGTGTTTCGCGGGGGGGGCGCGACGAGCAGTACTTC
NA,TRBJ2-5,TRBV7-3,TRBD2,CASSLTSGRESTQYF,TGTGCCAGCAGCTTGACAAGCGGGAGGGAGTCGACCCAGTACTTC
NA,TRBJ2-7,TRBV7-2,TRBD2,CASSLSGGPYEQYF,TGTGCCAGCAGCTTAAGCGGGGGTCCCTACGAGCAGTACTTC
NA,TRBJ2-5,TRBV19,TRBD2,CASSTSGLAQETQYF,TGTGCCAGTTCAACCTCGGGACTAGCGCAAGAGACCCAGTACTTC
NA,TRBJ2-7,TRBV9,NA,CASSVGQSYEQYF,TGTGCCAGCAGCGTAGGACAGTCCTACGAGCAGTACTTC
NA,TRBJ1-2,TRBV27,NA,CASSLTAVMGYGYTF,TGTGCCAGCAGTTTAACGGCGGTGATGGGCTATGGCTACACCTTC
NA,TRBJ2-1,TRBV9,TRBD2,CASSAPRAGLAGRLTYNEQFF,TGTGCCAGCAGCGCCCCCAGGGCGGGACTAGCGGGTCGCCTGACTTACAATGAGCAGTTCTTC
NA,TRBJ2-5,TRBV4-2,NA,CASSQPGAEETQYF,TGTGCCAGCAGCCAGCCGGGAGCCGAAGAGACCCAGTACTTC
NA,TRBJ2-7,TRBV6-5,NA,CASSYRGALSEQYF,TGTGCCAGCAGTTACCGCGGGGCGCTTAGCGAGCAGTACTTC
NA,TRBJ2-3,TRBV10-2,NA,CASSQTALTDTQYF,TGCGCCAGCAGCCAGACAGCCCTCACAGATACGCAGTATTTT
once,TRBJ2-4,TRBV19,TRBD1,CASSKRDRAYF,TGTGCCAGTAGCAAACGGGACAGGGCCTACTTC
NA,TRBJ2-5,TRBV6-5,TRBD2,CASSYSGVRETQYF,TGTGCCAGCAGTTACAGCGGGGTTCGAGAGACCCAGTACTTC
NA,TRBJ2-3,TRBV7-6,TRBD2,CASSLGLASNLGTDTQYF,TGTGCCAGCAGCTTGGGACTAGCGAGCAACTTAGGCACAGATACGCAGTATTTT
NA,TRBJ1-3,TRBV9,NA,CASSVEWEAPGNTIYF,TGTGCCAGCAGCGTAGAGTGGGAGGCCCCTGGAAACACCATATATTTT
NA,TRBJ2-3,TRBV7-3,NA,CASSPRRTSTDTQYF,TGTGCCAGCAGCCCACGGAGGACTAGCACAGATACGCAGTATTTT
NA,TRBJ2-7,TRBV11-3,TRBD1,CASSLGQGVVYEQYF,TGTGCCAGCAGCTTAGGACAGGGGGTTGTCTACGAGCAGTACTTC
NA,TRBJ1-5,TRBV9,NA,CASSVSASNQPQHF,TGTGCCAGCAGCGTAAGCGCCAGCAATCAGCCCCAGCATTTT
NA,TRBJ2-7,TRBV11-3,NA,CASSLRGPYEQYF,TGTGCCAGCAGCCTCCGCGGCCCCTACGAGCAGTACTTC
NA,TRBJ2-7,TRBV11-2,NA,CASSPLGQFGRYEQYF,TGTGCCAGCAGTCCACTCGGACAGTTCGGCCGGTACGAGCAGTACTTC
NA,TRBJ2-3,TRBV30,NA,CAWSPTSIATDTQYF,TGTGCCTGGAGTCCAACTAGCATAGCCACAGATACGCAGTATTTT